This TCR beta chain was observed in a study of shared clonotypes between healthy human individuals. V lost 2 bases to trimming and J lost 4 bases, with 12 bases between them. Per germline, CDR1 MNHNS and CDR2 SASEGT. This CDR3 is built from 15 residues. Clones were read by immunoSEQ multiplex PCR, and TCRdb kept only the in-frame ones, dropping some. The sample has some 800,000 clones; about 91% are singletons. In the naive CD8 group, cells lacked CD45RO and were positively selected for CCR7, so terminally differentiated effector memory CD45RA+ cells were left out. This clone was picked up one time. Sequencing was done on a sample of naive CD8+ T cells sorted from blood. This TCR was recovered from a man between 25 and 39 years old in good health. This chain connects TRBV6-1 to TRBJ2-1, with D possibly being TRBD1 (5 bases). Here the CDR3 reads CASSEKGIGYNEQFF. In DNA form, the CDR3 reads TGTGCCAGCAGTGAAAAGGGGATTGGGTACAATGAGCAGTTCTTC.